The entry that follows covers one TCR beta chain sequence. The data were taken from a study of regulatory T cells in long-lasting Graves disease. As for time point: newly diagnosed GD, antithyroid drugs for less than 3 months. RNA isolated from PBMCs was used to make the TCR library. The CDR3 sequence is 13 residues long. V was pared by 3 bases and J by 6 bases, with 12 bases between. Germline loops: CDR1 SEHNR, CDR2 FQNEAQ (reference sequence). Arm-PCR of CDR3 regions with iRepertoire HTBI primers generated TCR beta libraries. Via MiXCR, TCRdb re-called the multiplex PCR reads, giving one row per CDR3 protein. The sample has about 540,000 distinct CDR3 sequences, about 14% seen once; the top ten hold more than 8.5%. This same sample was also taken into another study, of T cells in Graves' hyperthyroidism and ophthalmopathy.

Sequencing used peripheral blood mononuclear cells (PBMCs), obtained at new diagnosis, from a patient treated with antithyroid drugs. This rearrangement joins TRBV7-9 to TRBJ2-7, with TRBD2 as a possible D gene (5 bases). This receptor was identified in a man under 40 with Graves disease. CDR3 DNA sequence: TGTGCCAGCAGCTTTTCCGGGGAGTTCGAGCAGTACTTC. As protein: CASSFSGEFEQYF.